These T cell receptor beta chains were read from a single sample in a study of blood T cells in healthy people across ages. One entry per CDR3 protein results from TCRdb running MiXCR on the 5' RACE reads. Found here are roughly 1.7 million distinct CDR3 sequences, about 31% of them singletons; the top ten hold about 10%. Sequenced material: blood. The origin of the receptors is a woman aged 25 to 39 in good health. The CDR3 runs from the conserved cysteine through the conserved F or W. A D gene is named only where the DNA matches it firmly. A clone size is listed for some rows: how often the clone was seen (once, few, many), or a class if it is expanded.

j_call	clone_size	d_call	v_call	cdr3_nt	cdr3_aa
TRBJ2-6	.	TRBD1	TRBV10-3	TGTGCCATCAGCGCGACGACAGGGACCTCTGGGGCCAACGTCCTGACTTTC	CAISATTGTSGANVLTF
TRBJ2-1	.	.	TRBV27	TGTGCCAGCAGGACCCTCGGAGGGGCCTACAATGAGCAGTTCTTC	CASRTLGGAYNEQFF
TRBJ2-7	few	.	TRBV14	TGTGCCAGCAGCCAGTACGGGGCCCGAATCCCCCGCGAGCAGTACTTC	CASSQYGARIPREQYF
TRBJ2-3	.	TRBD1	TRBV7-8	TGTGCCAGCAGCGTCACAGGGGGCAAAGGGGATACGCAGTATTTT	CASSVTGGKGDTQYF
TRBJ2-1	once	.	TRBV12-3/TRBV12-4	TGTGCCATCGAAAGGGAGGTCTACAATGAGCAGTTCTTC	CAIEREVYNEQFF
TRBJ2-1	.	.	TRBV6-9	TGTGCCAGCAGTTATTCCGGCGGAAGGGGGATATACAATGAGCAGTTCTTC	CASSYSGGRGIYNEQFF
TRBJ2-3	.	TRBD2	TRBV7-9	TGTGCCAGCAGCTTAAGTGCGTCCCGGGGGGCAGATACGCAGTATTTT	CASSLSASRGADTQYF
TRBJ2-2	.	.	TRBV7-9	TGTGCCAGCAGCTTAGTGCTGGGTATAAGCGCCGGGGAGCTGTTTTTT	CASSLVLGISAGELFF
TRBJ1-1	few	.	TRBV7-6	TGTGCCAGCAGCCCTACCCCCCAGGGGGAAGCTTTCTTT	CASSPTPQGEAFF
TRBJ1-4	.	.	TRBV5-1	TGCGCCAGCAGCCTGGAGTTCGGTGTGAGTGAAAAACTGTTTTTT	CASSLEFGVSEKLFF
TRBJ2-5	.	TRBD1	TRBV20-1	TGCAGTGCATCCGCGGACAGGGGAGGGACCCAGTACTTC	CSASADRGGTQYF
TRBJ1-1	.	TRBD1	TRBV27	TGTGCCAACAGTTTATCGACAGGGGCCCGCACTGAAGCTTTCTTT	CANSLSTGARTEAFF
TRBJ1-2	.	.	TRBV27	TGTGCCAGCAATCACGGCGGGGAAAATGGCTACACCTTC	CASNHGGENGYTF
TRBJ2-2	few	.	TRBV20-1	TGCAGTGCTAGCCTCCCCTTTGGCGGACCCGGGGGAGTCACCGGGGAGCTGTTTTTT	CSASLPFGGPGGVTGELFF
TRBJ2-7	few	.	TRBV2	TGTGCCAGCAGTGCGGGCAGGGAATTCGGCGAGCAGTACTTC	CASSAGREFGEQYF
TRBJ2-1	.	TRBD1	TRBV30	TGTGCCTGGAGTGTGACCGGGACAGGGGGCTGGGATGAGCAGTTCTTC	CAWSVTGTGGWDEQFF
TRBJ2-7	.	TRBD1	TRBV5-6	TGTGCCAGCAGCTTGGACAAAACTCGGACAGGGAAGGGGACCTACGAGCAGTACTTC	CASSLDKTRTGKGTYEQYF
TRBJ2-1	few	TRBD2	TRBV6-1	TGTGCCAGCAGTGAAGTTACTAGCGGGGAAGAGATCTACAATGAGCAGTTCTTC	CASSEVTSGEEIYNEQFF
TRBJ2-3	.	TRBD2	TRBV20-1	TGCAGTGCGGAAGCGGGGGCCAGCACAGATACGCAGTATTTT	CSAEAGASTDTQYF
TRBJ2-5	few	.	TRBV28	TGTGCCAGCAGTTTTACCCAAGAGACCCGGTACTTC	CASSFTQETRYF
TRBJ2-7	few	TRBD2	TRBV20-1	TGCAGGGGGGGGACTAGCGCCTCCTACGAGCAGTACTTC	CRGGTSASYEQYF
TRBJ2-1	few	.	TRBV3-1	TGTGCCAGCAGCGGGACGCGTGAGCAGTTCTTC	CASSGTREQFF